This TCR beta chain derives from a study of blood T cell repertoires in COVID-19. Study summary: Acute-phase and convalescent COVID-19 samples originated in the United States, Italy and Spain. PBMCs, B-cell-depleted T cells, or T cells were the source of the cDNA or gDNA that made up the material.

Sequencing was performed with immunoSEQ multiplex PCR; in TCRdb, only in-frame clones are kept and a portion is missing. The table lists roughly 48,000 clones, around 83% of them singletons, with roughly 5.6% in the top ten. Germline CDR1 SEHNR, CDR2 FQNEAQ (reference sequence). The CDR3 has 16 amino acids. Trimming removed 5 bases at V and 3 bases at J, with 14 bases between. This receptor was taken from a human donor in a cohort sampled during active COVID-19. V usage is TRBV7-9 and J usage is TRBJ2-6, with D possibly being TRBD1 (5 bases). What was sequenced was peripheral blood. The CDR3, as DNA: TGTGCCAGCAGCAAAGGACCAGGGCTTGGGGCCAACGTCCTGACTTTC. This translates into CASSKGPGLGANVLTF.